This is a list of T cell receptor beta chains from one sample in a study of cytomegalovirus exposure and HLA in healthy donors. Using immunoSEQ multiplex PCR, the repertoire was profiled, and TCRdb retains in-frame clones only, with some absent. The table lists 200,000 or so clones, approximately 81% of them singletons. The sequencing sample was made of PBMCs. The receptor set was obtained from a woman aged 18-29 years in good health and CMV-seropositive. CDR3s include the opening cysteine and the closing phenylalanine or tryptophan. Each record gives: clone size, CDR3 length, D gene, J gene, V gene, CDR3 protein, CDR3 DNA. D genes are given only for firm matches. Rows give clone size only sometimes, using once, few, many, or a class for an expanded clone.

.,16,.,TRBJ2-7,TRBV12-1,CASSVTGQRGPYEQYF,TGTGCCAGCAGCGTAACGGGACAGAGAGGACCCTACGAGCAGTACTTC
.,11,.,TRBJ2-3,TRBV5-6,CASSLGDTQYF,TGTGCCAGCAGCCTCGGGGATACGCAGTATTTT
.,15,.,TRBJ1-6,TRBV27,CASSYAGQSNSPLHF,TGTGCCAGCAGTTACGCAGGACAGAGTAATTCACCCCTCCACTTT
.,16,.,TRBJ2-5,TRBV29-1,CSVLGGTGRSQETQYF,TGCAGCGTTCTGGGGGGGACAGGTCGGTCCCAAGAGACCCAGTACTTC
.,14,TRBD1,TRBJ2-7,TRBV30,CAWSFRDRGGEQYF,TGTGCCTGGAGTTTCCGGGACAGGGGAGGCGAGCAGTACTTC
.,15,TRBD2,TRBJ2-5,TRBV25-1,CASSAFQRGGETQYF,TGTGCCAGCAGTGCGTTTCAGCGGGGCGGAGAGACCCAGTACTTC
.,14,TRBD1,TRBJ2-3,TRBV15,CATSGGQPTDTQYF,TGTGCCACCAGCGGGGGACAGCCCACAGATACGCAGTATTTT
.,15,.,TRBJ1-4,TRBV6-1,CASSGQRVTNEKLFF,TGTGCCAGCAGTGGACAGCGGGTAACTAATGAAAAACTGTTTTTT
.,14,.,TRBJ2-5,TRBV7-7,CASSPPSAQETQYF,TGTGCCAGCAGCCCACCCAGCGCGCAAGAGACCCAGTACTTC
.,12,.,TRBJ2-1,TRBV5-6,CASSQYTDEQFF,TGTGCCAGCAGCCAGTATACAGACGAGCAGTTCTTC
.,14,.,TRBJ2-3,TRBV9,CASSVGWSADTQYF,TGTGCCAGCAGCGTTGGCTGGTCCGCAGATACGCAGTATTTT
.,16,.,TRBJ2-2,TRBV11-3,CASSKRQEWVTGELFF,TGTGCCAGCAGCAAACGACAGGAGTGGGTTACCGGGGAGCTGTTTTTT
.,17,.,TRBJ2-1,TRBV13,CASSTAGGFSSYNEQFF,TGTGCCAGCAGCACCGCAGGAGGCTTTAGCTCCTACAATGAGCAGTTCTTC
.,15,TRBD1,TRBJ2-4,TRBV7-2,CASSLQQGGKNIQYF,TGTGCCAGCAGCTTACAACAGGGGGGCAAAAACATTCAGTACTTC
.,13,.,TRBJ2-7,TRBV28,CATGGHGFVEQYF,TGTGCCACCGGGGGGCACGGGTTTGTGGAGCAGTACTTC
.,15,.,TRBJ2-1,TRBV7-2,CASSVRQGGYNEQFF,TGTGCCAGCAGCGTAAGACAGGGAGGCTACAATGAGCAGTTCTTC
few,16,TRBD2,TRBJ2-4,TRBV4-2,CASSQEPSGGGNIQYF,TGTGCCAGCAGCCAAGAACCGAGCGGGGGGGGAAACATTCAGTACTTC
once,14,.,TRBJ2-7,TRBV5-1,CASSLGTASYEQYF,TGCGCCAGCAGCTTGGGTACAGCCTCCTACGAGCAGTACTTC
.,15,.,TRBJ1-5,TRBV2,CASRAGGYRNQPQHF,TGTGCCAGCAGGGCAGGAGGCTATCGCAATCAGCCCCAGCATTTT
.,14,TRBD1,TRBJ2-3,TRBV6-6,CASNRGTRTDTQYF,TGTGCCAGCAACAGGGGAACTAGGACAGATACGCAGTATTTT
.,13,.,TRBJ2-5,TRBV11-2,CASSGALQETQYF,TGTGCCAGCAGCGGGGCACTCCAAGAGACCCAGTACTTC
.,14,.,TRBJ2-2,TRBV11-2,CASRAGVGTGELFF,TGTGCCAGCAGGGCCGGGGTGGGAACCGGGGAGCTGTTTTTT
.,15,.,TRBJ1-6,TRBV5-8,CASSAQVPYNSPLHF,TGTGCCAGCAGCGCCCAGGTTCCCTATAATTCACCCCTCCACTTT
.,15,TRBD1,TRBJ1-2,TRBV6-5,CASSPTGTGNYGYTF,TGTGCCAGCAGTCCCACCGGGACAGGCAACTATGGCTACACCTTC
.,13,.,TRBJ1-1,TRBV7-2,CASSFGESTEAFF,TGTGCCAGCAGCTTCGGGGAAAGCACTGAAGCTTTCTTT
.,15,TRBD2,TRBJ2-1,TRBV2,CASSGTSGGNNEQFF,TGTGCCAGCAGTGGGACTAGCGGGGGCAACAATGAGCAGTTCTTC